The entry that follows covers one T cell receptor beta chain sequence. What it binds is unknown. V lost 1 base, J lost 3 bases, and 4 bases stayed unmatched. The CDR3 spans 16 residues. CDR1 and CDR2 (germline): SGHRS, YFSETQ. All patients were mismatch repair deficient, assessed by either PCR or immunohistochemistry. TCRs were sequenced from a few patients responding to pembrolizumab. The sample comes from a study of PD-1 blockade in mismatch repair-deficient tumors. The overall study: Enrolled about 2012-2016, patients had progressing, pretreated mismatch repair-deficient cancers of 12 types. General study points: Rapid post-treatment expansion, then contraction, generally preceding radiologic response, marked tumor-resident clones.

Some clones are missing from TCRdb's copy, which holds only in-frame ones; the method was immunoSEQ multiplex PCR. This table holds under 40,000 clones, over 80% found once. This receptor was obtained from an adult with mismatch repair-deficient cancer. Sequenced material: PBMCs, taken 38 to 40 weeks after starting pembrolizumab. V gene TRBV5-1 combines with J gene TRBJ2-1; TRBD1 aligns across 10 bases. DNA for the CDR3: TGCGCCAGCAGCTTGCCGACAGGGGGCTTCTACAATGAGCAGTTCTTC. It codes for CASSLPTGGFYNEQFF.